Shown below are 15 T cell receptor beta chains from a single sample sequenced in a study of cytomegalovirus exposure and HLA in healthy donors. This PCR relied on a set of 60 Vbeta primers and 13 Jbeta primers. Repertoires were generated with immunoSEQ multiplex PCR, while TCRdb's copy carries only in-frame clones and drops some. This table holds just over 150,000 clones, 80% to 90% found once. The specimen was PBMCs. The receptors derive from a woman between 18 and 30 years old in good health and CMV-seronegative.

DNA for the CDR3: TGTGCCAGCAGTTCTAGGGGGAATGAGCAGTTCTTC. Its protein product is CASSSRGNEQFF. The chain joins TRBV6-5 to TRBJ2-1; D may be TRBD1 (6 bases). From germline, CDR1 is MNHEY and CDR2 SVGAGI. CDR3 size: 12 residues. Trimming cost V 4 bases and J 7 bases, with 8 bases left between them.

The chain uses TRBV20-1 and TRBJ2-7; 9 nucleotides match TRBD2. Trimming cost V 0 bases and J 12 bases; bases outside gene matches: 3. The CDR3 extends over 11 amino acids. Germline CDR1 DFQATT, CDR2 SNEGSKA (reference sequence). The CDR3 loop reads CSAREAGGRYF. The DNA of the CDR3 is TGCAGTGCTAGAGAAGCGGGGGGTAGGTACTTC.

The V call is TRBV5-4, the J call TRBJ1-2, with D uncertain. Trimming left V 7 bases short and J 4 bases short, with 17 bases between. The germline CDR1 and CDR2 sequences are SGHNT and YYREEE (reference sequence). This CDR3 contains 14 residues. CDR3: CASRGQPSLYGYTF. The CDR3 coding sequence is TGTGCCAGCCGCGGGCAACCCAGCCTCTATGGCTACACCTTC.

This clone was seen more than once but under ten times. The chain uses TRBV2 and TRBJ2-7; D unresolved. Trimming pared 2 bases from V and 5 bases from J, leaving 10 bases between. Germline V gene lookup returns CDR1 SNHLY and CDR2 FYNNEI. CDR3 size: 13 residues. CDR3 protein: CASSESHRDEQYF. CDR3 in DNA: TGTGCCAGCAGTGAATCTCACCGGGACGAGCAGTACTTC.

The rearrangement joins TRBV6-1 to TRBJ2-3; 8 nucleotides match TRBD2. This CDR3 is built from 15 residues. The V gene end was trimmed by 1 base and the J gene end by 5 bases; junction bases not matched to a gene: 5. Germline CDR1 reads MNHNS; CDR2 reads SASEGT. CDR3 protein: CASSEGAGGRDTQYF. The CDR3 DNA is TGTGCCAGCAGTGAAGGGGCGGGGGGAAGAGATACGCAGTATTTT.

The V call is TRBV5-5, the J call TRBJ1-2; 8 positions match TRBD1. V trimming: 2 bases; J trimming: 4 bases; junction bases outside the gene matches: 13. Germline assignment: CDR1 SGHKS and CDR2 YYEKEE (reference sequence). This CDR3 spans 17 amino acids. The CDR3 bases are TGTGCCAGCAGCTTCCCGAGAGGGGCAGGGGGCTCCTATGGCTACACCTTC. Its protein product is CASSFPRGAGGSYGYTF.

The chain recombines TRBV19 with TRBJ2-1; no reliable D call. V was cut by 5 bases and J by 1 base, with 18 bases left in between. CDR1 and CDR2 from the germline V gene are LNHDA and SQIVND (reference sequence). This CDR3 has 17 residues. This CDR3 is CASSPQTWRMSYNEQFF. CDR3 in DNA: TGTGCCAGTAGTCCCCAAACCTGGCGGATGTCCTACAATGAGCAGTTCTTC.

The CDR3 here is CASSPRAGVLSEQFF. CDR3 in DNA: TGTGCCAGCTCACCACGAGCGGGAGTACTTAGTGAGCAGTTCTTC. The rearrangement uses TRBV18 and TRBJ2-1; 8 positions agree with TRBD2. V lost 1 base to trimming and J lost 9 bases; unmatched junction nucleotides: 8. The CDR3 length is 15 residues. CDR1 is KGHSH, CDR2 LQKENI, per germline.

V and J are TRBV27 and TRBJ1-4; D is perhaps TRBD1 (5 bases). With 5 bases removed from V and 8 bases from J, the gap between germline ends came to 21 bases. This CDR3 is 16 amino acids long. The V gene's germline CDR1 is MNHEY and CDR2 SMNVEV (reference sequence). The CDR3 DNA reads TGTGCCAGCAGTCTGGTTTTTCAGGAGGGGTACGAAAAACTGTTTTTT. Translated: CASSLVFQEGYEKLFF.

V and J are TRBV11-2 and TRBJ2-1, with D maybe TRBD2 (5 bases). V was clipped by 5 bases and J by 8 bases, with 19 bases between them. The CDR3 contains 15 residues. Per the germline V gene, CDR1 is SGHAT and CDR2 is FQNNGV. The CDR3 coding sequence is TGTGCCAGCAGCCGCGAGTCGGGGTTAGTCGATGAGCAGTTCTTC. Protein sequence: CASSRESGLVDEQFF.

The chain has TRBV14 and TRBJ2-3; TRBD1 is a possible D gene (5 bases). CDR3 size: 14 residues. The V end was cut by 1 base, the J end by 1 base, with 6 bases between. Germline lookup yields CDR1 SGHDN and CDR2 FVKESK. CDR3 bases: TGTGCCAGCAGCCAAGTAGGGGGCACAGATACGCAGTATTTT. Protein sequence: CASSQVGGTDTQYF. The whole variable domain, filled in from reference TRBV14 and TRBJ2-3, reads EAGVTQFPSHSVIEKGQTVTLRCDPISGHDNLYWYRRVMGKEIKFLLHFVKESKQDESGMPNNRFLAERTGGTYSTLKVQPAELEDSGVYFCASSQVGGTDTQYFGPGTRLTVL.

V usage is TRBV9 and J usage is TRBJ1-5, with D possibly matching TRBD1 (5 bases). Germline CDR1 SGDLS, CDR2 YYNGEE. The CDR3 is made up of 14 amino acids. V was clipped by 4 bases and J by 6 bases, with 14 bases between them. The CDR3 protein is CASSRGGESQPQHF. The CDR3 DNA follows: TGTGCCAGCAGCCGGGGGGGGGAATCTCAGCCCCAGCATTTT.

A word on this clone: One end of the junction is discordant with germline, which a read error may explain. CDR3 in DNA: TGTGCCAGCAGCTTCAGGGAGGGTAGGGAGACCCGGTACTTC. This sequence encodes CASSFREGRETRYF. The chain carries TRBV7-9 and TRBJ2-5, with 7 positions matching TRBD2. CDR1 and CDR2 from the germline V gene are SEHNR and FQNEAQ (reference sequence). This CDR3 region has 14 residues.

V and J are TRBV6-1 and TRBJ1-1; 9 nucleotides match TRBD1. Germline V gene sequence: CDR1 MNHNS, CDR2 SASEGT. V lost 3 bases, J lost 1 base, and 0 bases stayed unmatched. The CDR3 loop spans 14 amino acids. The CDR3 DNA follows: TGTGCCAGCAGTGAGGGACAGGGGAACACTGAAGCTTTCTTT. As protein: CASSEGQGNTEAFF.

This chain joins TRBV4-1 and TRBJ2-7; the match to TRBD1 covers 10 bases. The CDR3 sequence is 15 residues long. V shed 4 bases and J 2 bases; nucleotides not matched to a gene: 5. Germline V gene sequence: CDR1 MGHRA, CDR2 YSYEKL. The CDR3 nucleotides are TGCGCCAGCAGCCGTGGACAGGGGGAACCCTACGAGCAGTACTTC. Amino acids: CASSRGQGEPYEQYF.